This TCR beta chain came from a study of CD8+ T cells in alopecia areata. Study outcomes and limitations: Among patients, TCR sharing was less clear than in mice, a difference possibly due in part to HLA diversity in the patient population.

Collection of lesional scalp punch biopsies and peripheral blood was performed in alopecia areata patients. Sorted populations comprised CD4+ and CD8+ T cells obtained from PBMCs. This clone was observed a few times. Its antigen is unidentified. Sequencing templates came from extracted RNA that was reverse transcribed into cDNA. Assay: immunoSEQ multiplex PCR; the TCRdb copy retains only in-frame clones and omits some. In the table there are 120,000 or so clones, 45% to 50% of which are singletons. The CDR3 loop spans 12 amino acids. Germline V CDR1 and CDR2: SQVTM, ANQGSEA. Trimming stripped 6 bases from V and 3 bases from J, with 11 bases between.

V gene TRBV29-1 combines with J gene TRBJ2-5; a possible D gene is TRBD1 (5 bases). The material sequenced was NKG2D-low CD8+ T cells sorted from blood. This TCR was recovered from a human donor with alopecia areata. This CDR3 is CSVEQVEETQYF. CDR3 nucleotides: TGCAGCGTAGAACAGGTGGAAGAGACCCAGTACTTC.